This T cell receptor beta chain stems from a study of blood T cell repertoires in COVID-19. Authors' processing steps: From reference gene primer amplification, estimates of nucleated cell counts were derived. TCRdb keeps only in-frame clones here, not all; method: immunoSEQ multiplex PCR. V, J and clone size reflect that table, while D and trimming were determined from the DNA. This sample carries approximately 190,000 clones, roughly 89% of them seen once, and the ten largest clones take 3% to 3.5%. The sample holds a few counts of this clone. Trimming took off 4 bases at V and 3 bases at J, with 19 bases between the two ends. Germline assignment: CDR1 MGHRA and CDR2 YSYEKL. This CDR3 is 17 amino acids long. Cohorts were based on clinical histories the participants reported. Each exposed participant met a COVID-19 case in the 2 weeks preceding study entry.

The sequenced sample was PBMCs or T cells enriched from blood (not recorded which). V and J are TRBV4-1 and TRBJ2-1; a possible D gene is TRBD2 (7 bases). This clonotype originated in a woman aged 25-40 years who had been exposed to COVID-19. In DNA form, the CDR3 reads TGCGCCAGCAGCCGAACGGAAGGGGGGGGCTACTACAATGAGCAGTTCTTC. It encodes CASSRTEGGGYYNEQFF.